The 18 T cell receptor beta chains below all came from one sample that was sequenced in a study of response to subunit inactivated influenza vaccine. One entry per CDR3 protein, called by TCRdb with MiXCR from the RT-PCR reads. The sample lists under 200,000 distinct CDR3 sequences, approximately 10% seen once, with roughly an eighth in the top ten. The sequencing used non-naive T cells sorted from PBMCs, collected roughly 46 days after vaccination. The receptors originated from a middle-aged man who received an inactivated influenza vaccine.

In its sample, this clonotype was seen a few times. The rearrangement links TRBV6-2 or TRBV6-3 to TRBJ1-1; D is possibly TRBD1 (5 bases). Trimming removed 6 bases at V and 7 bases at J, with 21 bases between. This CDR3 comprises 15 residues. The germline V gene has CDR1 MNHEY and CDR2 SVGEGT. This CDR3 is CASRKSIGERSEAFF. CDR3 sequence (DNA): TGTGCCAGCAGGAAAAGTATAGGGGAACGAAGTGAAGCTTTCTTT.

The rearrangement links TRBV5-5 to TRBJ1-2, with 9 bases that match TRBD1. With 5 bases clipped from V and 2 bases from J, the junction kept 4 bases outside the gene matches. This CDR3 comprises 14 residues. Germline CDR1 and CDR2: SGHKS and YYEKEE (reference sequence). The CDR3 DNA reads as TGTGCCAGCAGGCCGGGACAGGGAAACTATGGCTACACCTTC. Its protein is CASRPGQGNYGYTF.

The gene calls are TRBV6-1 and TRBJ2-1, with TRBD2 matching over 12 bases. V lost 6 bases and J lost 3; bases outside the gene matches: 3. The CDR3 has 15 residues. Germline CDR1 is MNHNS and CDR2 is SASEGT. The DNA for the CDR3 is TGTGCCAGCAGCCGGACTAGCGGGAACTACAATGAGCAGTTCTTC. Its translation is CASSRTSGNYNEQFF.

The chain is built from TRBV13 and TRBJ1-2; maybe TRBD1 (5 bases). This CDR3 spans 15 amino acids. The V end was cut by 5 bases, the J end by 5 bases, with 18 bases between. CDR1 and CDR2 (germline): PRHDT, FYEKMQ (reference sequence). CDR3 sequence: CASSPGGRGNYGYTF. CDR3 sequence (DNA): TGTGCCAGCAGCCCGGGGGGACGCGGGAATTATGGCTACACCTTC. Drawing the rest from reference TRBV13 and TRBJ1-2, the complete variable domain is AAGVIQSPRHLIKEKRETATLKCYPIPRHDTVYWYQQGPGQDPQFLISFYEKMQSDKGSIPDRFSAQQFSDYHSELNMSSLELGDSALYFCASSPGGRGNYGYTFGSGTRLTVV.

V is TRBV20-1 and J is TRBJ2-7; D is undetermined. Germline V CDR1 and CDR2: DFQATT, SNEGSKA (reference sequence). V gave up 6 bases and J gave up 0 bases, with 9 bases separating them. CDR3 size: 12 residues. The CDR3 DNA is TGCAGTGCCCCACAGAGCTCCTACGAGCAGTACTTC. Translation: CSAPQSSYEQYF.

This chain links TRBV15 with TRBJ2-1, with D perhaps being TRBD1 or TRBD2 (6 bases each). The CDR3 has 16 residues. The germline V gene has CDR1 LNHNV and CDR2 YYDKDF (reference sequence). Trimming removed 0 bases from V and 4 bases from J, with 13 bases in between. In DNA, the CDR3 is TGTGCCACCAGCAGAGATCACGGGGGCGCGTACAATGAGCAGTTCTTC. It encodes CATSRDHGGAYNEQFF.

V and J are TRBV5-1 and TRBJ1-1; 9 nucleotides match TRBD1. The length of the CDR3 is 14 residues. The V segment lost 2 bases and the J segment 1 base; nucleotides outside the gene matches: 0. CDR1 is SGHRS and CDR2 is YFSETQ in the germline V gene. CDR3 amino acids: CASSLQGANTEAFF. As DNA, the CDR3 is TGCGCCAGCAGCTTACAGGGGGCGAACACTGAAGCTTTCTTT. Full variable domain (outside the CDR3, taken from reference TRBV5-1 and TRBJ1-1): KAGVTQTPRYLIKTRGQQVTLSCSPISGHRSVSWYQQTPGQGLQFLFEYFSETQRNKGNFPGRFSGRQFSNSRSEMNVSTLELGDSALYLCASSLQGANTEAFFGQGTRLTVV.

The chain's CDR3 is CSAIPGLAGVVETQYF. CDR3 sequence (DNA): TGCAGTGCAATCCCGGGACTAGCGGGAGTAGTGGAGACCCAGTACTTC. The chain carries TRBV20-1 and TRBJ2-5; 14 nucleotides match TRBD2. With V trimmed by 6 bases and J by 5 bases, 11 bases remained unmatched. The CDR3 consists of 16 residues. The germline CDR1 and CDR2 sequences are DFQATT and SNEGSKA (reference sequence).

This clonotype occurred many times. This rearrangement joins TRBV19 to TRBJ2-7; 7 bases align to TRBD2. V shed 6 bases and J 5 bases; nucleotides not matched to a gene: 13. Germline-derived CDR1 and CDR2 are LNHDA and SQIVND (reference sequence). This CDR3 has 15 amino acids. CDR3 protein: CASRKVASGWNEQYF. The CDR3 nucleotides read TGTGCCAGTAGGAAAGTGGCTAGCGGTTGGAACGAGCAGTACTTC.

A few counts support this clonotype. The rearrangement joins TRBV28 to TRBJ2-7, with TRBD2 matching 8 bases. The germline V gene encodes CDR1 MDHEN and CDR2 SYDVKM. V dropped 2 bases and J dropped 7; count of bases not matched to a gene: 7. The CDR3 is made up of 14 amino acids. The CDR3 nucleotides read TGTGCCAGCAGTTTAACTAGCGGAGGCGGGGAGCAGTACTTC. It translates to CASSLTSGGGEQYF. Together with reference TRBV28 and TRBJ2-7, the CDR3 gives the full variable domain: DVKVTQSSRYLVKRTGEKVFLECVQDMDHENMFWYRQDPGLGLRLIYFSYDVKMKEKGDIPEGYSVSREKKERFSLILESASTNQTSMYLCASSLTSGGGEQYFGPGTRLTVT.

In its sample, this clonotype was seen many times. This chain links TRBV7-3 with TRBJ2-1; 9 bases are a match to TRBD2. The V gene's germline CDR1 is SGHTA and CDR2 FQGTGA. Unmatched junction bases numbered 9, after V lost 3 bases and J lost 9 bases. This CDR3 comprises 15 residues. In DNA form, the CDR3 reads TGTGCCAGCAGCTTGACGCGGGAGGGGGCCGGTGAGCAGTTCTTC. This translates into CASSLTREGAGEQFF.

This clonotype was picked up one time. The J gene is TRBJ2-2, the V gene TRBV2; 9 bases fit TRBD1. With V trimmed by 7 bases and J by 5 bases, 8 bases remained unmatched. This CDR3 has 15 amino acids. In germline, CDR1 is SNHLY, CDR2 FYNNEI. The CDR3 loop reads CASTGGQGRTGELFF. The CDR3 DNA reads as TGTGCCAGCACCGGAGGACAGGGGCGTACCGGGGAGCTGTTTTTT.

This clonotype was seen many times. The V call is TRBV5-1, the J call TRBJ2-3; 7 bases fit TRBD1. This CDR3 spans 15 amino acids. Per germline, CDR1 SGHRS and CDR2 YFSETQ. V lost 4 bases to trimming and J lost 1 base; unmatched junction nucleotides: 6. CDR3 nucleotides: TGCGCCAGCAGCACGGACAGGACCCGCACAGATACGCAGTATTTT. Its protein product is CASSTDRTRTDTQYF.

This clonotype has only a few counts. The chain combines TRBV12-3 or TRBV12-4 with TRBJ1-1; unclear D gene. This CDR3 comprises 12 residues. Trimming pared 2 bases from V and 11 bases from J, leaving 12 bases between. The CDR3 sequence is CASSLITPGAFF. The CDR3 coding sequence is TGTGCCAGCAGTTTAATCACACCCGGGGCTTTCTTT.

The sample holds a few counts of this clonotype. V is TRBV7-2 and J is TRBJ2-1; possible D gene TRBD2, 5 bases. Per the germline V gene, CDR1 is SGHTA and CDR2 is FQGNSA. The CDR3 spans 16 residues. V gave up 0 bases and J gave up 8 bases, with 17 bases separating them. The CDR3 spells CASSLAVGLPTDEQFF. The CDR3 region has the DNA TGTGCCAGCAGCTTAGCGGTAGGACTCCCTACAGATGAGCAGTTCTTC.

This chain links TRBV6-2 or TRBV6-3 with TRBJ2-6, with D perhaps TRBD1 (5 bases). The V gene lost 6 bases and the J gene lost 10 bases, with 16 bases spanning the gap. The CDR3 contains 14 residues. Germline V gives CDR1 MNHEY, CDR2 SVGEGT. CDR3 loop: CASSRTTDANVLTF. The CDR3 bases are TGTGCCAGCAGCCGGACGACAGATGCGAACGTCCTGACTTTC.

The CDR3 protein is CASSLGGTGGASPSSQPQHF. CDR3 sequence (DNA): TGTGCCAGCAGCTTAGGGGGAACAGGGGGCGCGAGCCCCTCGAGTCAGCCCCAGCATTTT. V gene TRBV7-8 combines with J gene TRBJ1-5; 9 positions agree with TRBD1. There are 20 residues in the CDR3. Losses at the gene ends were 1 base for V and 6 bases for J; bases not matched to a gene: 19. Germline CDR1 is SGHVS and CDR2 is FQNEAQ.

This clonotype came up many times. The CDR3 reads CASSSNSGFQAFF. The CDR3 DNA reads as TGTGCCAGCAGCTCAAACTCCGGGTTTCAGGCTTTCTTT. The chain has TRBV7-6 and TRBJ1-1; D gene ambiguous. Trimming took off 4 bases at V and 11 bases at J, with 17 bases between the two ends. The CDR3 consists of 13 residues. Germline-derived CDR1 and CDR2 are SGHVS and FNYEAQ. Combining the CDR3 with reference TRBV7-6 and TRBJ1-1 gives the whole variable domain GAGVSQSPRYKVTKRGQDVALRCDPISGHVSLYWYRQALGQGPEFLTYFNYEAQQDKSGLPNDRFSAERPEGSISTLTIQRTEQRDSAMYRCASSSNSGFQAFFGQGTRLTVV.